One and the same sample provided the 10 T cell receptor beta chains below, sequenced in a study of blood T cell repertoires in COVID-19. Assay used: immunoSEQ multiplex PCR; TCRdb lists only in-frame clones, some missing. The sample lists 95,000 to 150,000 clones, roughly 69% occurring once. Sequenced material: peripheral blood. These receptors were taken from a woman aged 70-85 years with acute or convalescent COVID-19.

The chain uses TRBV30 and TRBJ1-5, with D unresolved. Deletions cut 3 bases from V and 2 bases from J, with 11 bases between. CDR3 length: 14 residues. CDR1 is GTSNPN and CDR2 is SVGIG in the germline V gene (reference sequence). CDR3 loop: CAWSEGSGNQPQHF. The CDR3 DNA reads TGTGCCTGGAGCGAGGGAAGCGGCAATCAGCCCCAGCATTTT.

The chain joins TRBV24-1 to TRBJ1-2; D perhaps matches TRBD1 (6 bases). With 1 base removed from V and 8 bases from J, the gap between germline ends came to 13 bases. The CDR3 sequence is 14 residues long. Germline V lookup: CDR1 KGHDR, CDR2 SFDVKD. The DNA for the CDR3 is TGTGCCACCAGTGATTTCCGTACAGGGTACGGCTACACCTTC. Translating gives CATSDFRTGYGYTF.

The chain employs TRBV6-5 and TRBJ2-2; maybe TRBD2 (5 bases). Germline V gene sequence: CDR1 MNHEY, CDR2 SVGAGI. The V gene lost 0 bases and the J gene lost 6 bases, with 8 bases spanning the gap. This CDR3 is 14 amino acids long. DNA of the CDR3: TGTGCCAGCAGTTACTCGTTTAGCGCCGGGGAGCTGTTTTTT. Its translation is CASSYSFSAGELFF.

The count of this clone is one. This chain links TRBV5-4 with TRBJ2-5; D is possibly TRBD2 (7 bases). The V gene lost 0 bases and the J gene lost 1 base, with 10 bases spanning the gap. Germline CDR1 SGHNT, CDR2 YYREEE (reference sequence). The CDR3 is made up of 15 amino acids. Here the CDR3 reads CASSLDRGAQETQYF. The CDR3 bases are TGTGCCAGCAGCTTGGATCGGGGGGCCCAAGAGACCCAGTACTTC.

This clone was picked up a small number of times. The CDR3 is CASRSSGQGEGYTF. The CDR3 nucleotides are TGTGCCAGCAGGTCCTCGGGACAGGGAGAGGGCTACACCTTC. The J gene is TRBJ1-2, the V gene TRBV28; the match to TRBD1 covers 9 bases. Unmatched junction bases numbered 10, after V lost 6 bases and J lost 8 bases. CDR1 MDHEN and CDR2 SYDVKM come from the germline V gene. The CDR3 runs to 14 residues.

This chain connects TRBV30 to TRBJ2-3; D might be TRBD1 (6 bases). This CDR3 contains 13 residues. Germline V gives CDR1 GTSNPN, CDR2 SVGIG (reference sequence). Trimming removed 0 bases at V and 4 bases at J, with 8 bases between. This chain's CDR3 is CAWSVKGADTQYF. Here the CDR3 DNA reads TGTGCCTGGAGTGTTAAGGGGGCAGATACGCAGTATTTT. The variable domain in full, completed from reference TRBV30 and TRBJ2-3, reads SQTIHQWPATLVQPVGSPLSLECTVEGTSNPNLYWYRQAAGRGLQLLFYSVGIGQISSEVPQNLSASRPQDRQFILSSKKLLLSDSGFYLCAWSVKGADTQYFGPGTRLTVL.

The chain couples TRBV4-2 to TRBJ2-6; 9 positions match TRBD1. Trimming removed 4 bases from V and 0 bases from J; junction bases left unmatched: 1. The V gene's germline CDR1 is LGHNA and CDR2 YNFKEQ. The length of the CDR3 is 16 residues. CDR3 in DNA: TGTGCCAGCAGCCCGGGACAGGGCTCTGGGGCCAACGTCCTGACTTTC. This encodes CASSPGQGSGANVLTF.

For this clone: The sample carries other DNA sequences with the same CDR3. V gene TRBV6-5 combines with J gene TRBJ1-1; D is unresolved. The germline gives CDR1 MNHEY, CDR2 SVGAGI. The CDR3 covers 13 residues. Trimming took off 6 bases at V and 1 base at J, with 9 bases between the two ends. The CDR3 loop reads CASSPGWNTEAFF. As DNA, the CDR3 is TGTGCCAGCAGCCCAGGATGGAACACTGAAGCTTTCTTT.

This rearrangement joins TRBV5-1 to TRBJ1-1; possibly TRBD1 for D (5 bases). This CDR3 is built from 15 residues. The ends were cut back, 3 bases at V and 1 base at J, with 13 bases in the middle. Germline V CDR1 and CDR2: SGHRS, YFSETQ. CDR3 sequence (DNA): TGCGCCAGCAGCTCGCGCGGGGCCCCGAACACTGAAGCTTTCTTT. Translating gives CASSSRGAPNTEAFF.

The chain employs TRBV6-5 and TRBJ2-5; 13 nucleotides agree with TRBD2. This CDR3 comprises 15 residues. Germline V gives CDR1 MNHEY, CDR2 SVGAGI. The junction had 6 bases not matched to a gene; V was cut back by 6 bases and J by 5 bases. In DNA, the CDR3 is TGTGCCAGCAGAGTGACTAGCGGGGGGATTGAGACCCAGTACTTC. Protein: CASRVTSGGIETQYF.